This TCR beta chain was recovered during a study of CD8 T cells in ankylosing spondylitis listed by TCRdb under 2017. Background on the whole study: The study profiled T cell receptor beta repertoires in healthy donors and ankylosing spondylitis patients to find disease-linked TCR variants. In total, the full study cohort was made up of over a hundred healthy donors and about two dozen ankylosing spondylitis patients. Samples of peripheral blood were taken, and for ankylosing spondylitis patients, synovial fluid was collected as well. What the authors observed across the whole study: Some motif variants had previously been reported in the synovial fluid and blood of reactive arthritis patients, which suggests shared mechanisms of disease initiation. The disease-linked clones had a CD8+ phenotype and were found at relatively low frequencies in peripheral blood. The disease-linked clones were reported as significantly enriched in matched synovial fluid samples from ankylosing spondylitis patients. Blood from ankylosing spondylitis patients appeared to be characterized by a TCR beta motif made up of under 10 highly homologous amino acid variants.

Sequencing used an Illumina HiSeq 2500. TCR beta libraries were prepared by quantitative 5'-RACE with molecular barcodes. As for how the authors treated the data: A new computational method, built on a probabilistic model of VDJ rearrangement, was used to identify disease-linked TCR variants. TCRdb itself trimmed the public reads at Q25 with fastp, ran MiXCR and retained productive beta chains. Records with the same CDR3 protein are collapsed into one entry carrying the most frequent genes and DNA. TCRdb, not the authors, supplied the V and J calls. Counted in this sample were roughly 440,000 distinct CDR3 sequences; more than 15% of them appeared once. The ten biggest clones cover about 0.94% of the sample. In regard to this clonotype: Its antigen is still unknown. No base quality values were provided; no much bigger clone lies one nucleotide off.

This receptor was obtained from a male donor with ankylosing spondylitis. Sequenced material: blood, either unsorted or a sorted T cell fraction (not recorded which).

The encoded CDR3 is CASSQVQGLAKNIQYF. At the DNA level, the sequence is TGTGCCAGCAGCCAGGTACAGGGCCTAGCCAAAAACATTCAGTACTTC. This sequence uses TRBV3-1 and TRBJ2-4; TRBD1 might be the D gene, on 6 matching bases. CDR1 and CDR2 (LGHDT, YNNKEL) derive from the germline V gene (reference sequence). The CDR3 starts with the cysteine, ends with the phenylalanine, and has 16 residues. Here the CDR3 DNA is all that survives: 48 bases in frame from base 1. Trimming removed 3 bases from V and 0 bases from J, leaving 12 bases between the germline ends.